This section outlines one T cell receptor (beta chain) sequence together with its context. What it recognizes is unknown. An end of the junction does not agree with germline; a read error may underlie this. A second PCR of roughly 7 to 11 cycles used a sample-barcoded 5' primer and a J-beta primer mix. TCRdb re-derived calls from the 5' RACE reads in MiXCR, one entry per CDR3 protein. The repertoire holds 450,000 to 650,000 distinct CDR3 sequences, with nearly 25% as singletons. The sample originates from a study of blood T cells in healthy people across ages. Regarding the study as a whole: The donors' CMV status was not determined, possibly confounding changes in expanded clonotypes. What prevented conclusive comparison of naive and antigen-experienced cells was that PBMCs were unsorted. Significant beta diversity loss was already apparent by age approximately 38, declining roughly linearly.

The CDR3 runs 16 residues. The data also belong to a second study, concerning T cells of mothers and their children. As that study records: Reads obtained per mother exceeded 9 million TCR beta CDR3 reads, with roughly 3 million obtained per child.

The chain couples TRBV12-3 or TRBV12-4 to TRBJ2-1; 7 nucleotides line up with TRBD2. The TCR comes from a boy aged 5-17 years in good health. Sequencing was performed on blood. The CDR3 reads CASGLVAGEGDNEQFF. CDR3 bases: TGTGCCAGCGGTTTAGTTGCGGGGGAGGGCGACAATGAGCAGTTCTTC.